Below are 18 T cell receptor beta chains sequenced from a single sample in a study of T cells in Graves' hyperthyroidism and ophthalmopathy. Regions amplified from RNA transcripts were the TCR beta CDR3 regions. An initial round of RT-PCR targeting the TCR CDR3 relied on the HTBI primer set. TCRdb re-called the multiplex PCR reads through MiXCR, storing one row per CDR3 protein. The sample carries 300,000 to 500,000 distinct CDR3 sequences, about 14% recorded once. Input material: blood. These receptors all come from a man aged 45-65 years with Graves' ophthalmopathy.

This clonotype has only a few counts. This rearrangement joins TRBV20-1 to TRBJ2-7, with TRBD1 matching over 11 bases. V gave up 0 bases and J gave up 5 bases; unmatched junction bases: 6. CDR1 and CDR2 from the germline V gene are DFQATT and SNEGSKA (reference sequence). The CDR3 has 15 amino acids. CDR3 nucleotides: TGCAGTGCTAGAGAACCGGGACAGGGGGACCACGAGCAGTACTTC. The encoded protein is CSAREPGQGDHEQYF.

This clonotype was detected ten times or more. The rearrangement joins TRBV19 to TRBJ1-1; possibly TRBD1 for D (5 bases). CDR1 and CDR2 (germline): LNHDA, SQIVND (reference sequence). V shed 5 bases and J shed 6 bases, with 19 bases lying between them. This CDR3 comprises 15 residues. This CDR3 reads CASSQTFGVGPEAFF. CDR3 nucleotide sequence: TGTGCCAGTAGTCAGACCTTTGGTGTGGGGCCTGAAGCTTTCTTT.

This clonotype was counted ten times or more. This chain connects TRBV20-1 to TRBJ2-7; the match to TRBD1 covers 10 bases. Germline lookup yields CDR1 DFQATT and CDR2 SNEGSKA (reference sequence). This CDR3 contains 16 residues. Trimming removed 3 bases from V and 5 bases from J; junction bases left unmatched: 13. The DNA of the CDR3 is TGCAGTGCTAGTACCACAGACGGGACAGGGGTCCACGAGCAGTACTTC. Translated: CSASTTDGTGVHEQYF.

In this sample, this clonotype turned up a few times. The V gene is TRBV6-6, the J gene TRBJ2-1, with 8 bases identical to TRBD2. The CDR3 loop spans 15 amino acids. Trimming removed 2 bases from V and 8 bases from J; junction bases left unmatched: 8. Germline-derived CDR1 and CDR2 are MNHNY and SVGAGI (reference sequence). CDR3 sequence reads: CASSYGAGGMDEQFF. The CDR3, as DNA: TGTGCCAGCAGTTACGGTGCGGGAGGTATGGATGAGCAGTTCTTC.

This clonotype was counted ten times or more. J is TRBJ2-7 and V is TRBV20-1; D unresolved. CDR1 and CDR2 from the germline V gene are DFQATT and SNEGSKA (reference sequence). Trimming stripped 0 bases from V and 6 bases from J, with 6 bases between. CDR3 length: 11 amino acids. The CDR3: CSARDHAEQYF. The CDR3 DNA follows: TGCAGTGCTAGAGATCACGCCGAGCAGTACTTC.

This clonotype was recorded at least ten times. The CDR3 loop is CAWRFKGSDTQYF. CDR3 DNA sequence: TGTGCCTGGAGATTTAAAGGGTCTGATACGCAGTATTTT. This chain connects TRBV30 to TRBJ2-3, with unresolved D. This CDR3 has 13 amino acids. Germline loops: CDR1 GTSNPN, CDR2 SVGIG (reference sequence). V lost 3 bases and J lost 6, with 13 bases in between.

This clonotype has a count of ten or more. The V gene is TRBV3-1, the J gene TRBJ1-1; D is uncertain. Germline loops: CDR1 LGHDT, CDR2 YNNKEL (reference sequence). This CDR3 contains 13 residues. V lost 1 base to trimming and J lost 1 base, with 4 bases between them. The CDR3 nucleotides read TGTGCCAGCAGCCAAGGTGAGAACACTGAAGCTTTCTTT. This codes for CASSQGENTEAFF.

There are many counts of this clonotype. The chain carries TRBV5-1 and TRBJ2-2, with 8 bases fitting TRBD1. Trimming cost V 6 bases and J 1 base; bases outside gene matches: 2. The CDR3 sequence is 14 residues long. The germline gives CDR1 SGHRS, CDR2 YFSETQ. The CDR3 DNA is TGCGCCAGCACCGGGACAGGGAACACCGGGGAGCTGTTTTTT. Its protein product is CASTGTGNTGELFF. Supplemented by reference TRBV5-1 and TRBJ2-2, the full variable domain reads KAGVTQTPRYLIKTRGQQVTLSCSPISGHRSVSWYQQTPGQGLQFLFEYFSETQRNKGNFPGRFSGRQFSNSRSEMNVSTLELGDSALYLCASTGTGNTGELFFGEGSRLTVL.

This clonotype was seen ten or more times. CDR3: CSAPAGGNQETQYF. In DNA, the CDR3 is TGCAGTGCACCAGCGGGAGGGAACCAAGAGACCCAGTACTTC. V is TRBV20-1 and J is TRBJ2-5, with 10 bases lining up with TRBD2. This CDR3 spans 14 amino acids. Per germline, CDR1 DFQATT and CDR2 SNEGSKA (reference sequence). V lost 6 bases and J lost 0; bases outside the gene matches: 4.

At least ten counts were recorded for this clonotype. The gene calls are TRBV11-1 and TRBJ2-7; 12 bases fit TRBD1. CDR3 length: 13 residues. Trimming took 5 bases from V and 7 from J; bases not matched to a gene: 3. The germline V gene has CDR1 SGHAT and CDR2 FQDESV (reference sequence). As DNA, the CDR3 is TGTGCCAGCAGCCGGGACAGGGGGCGGGAGCAGTACTTC. This sequence encodes CASSRDRGREQYF.

This clonotype was seen ten or more times. This chain uses TRBV7-6 with TRBJ1-1; possibly TRBD1 for D (5 bases). The CDR3 is 16 residues long. Between the trimmed V and J ends, which lost 5 bases and 4 bases, there was a span of 20 bases. Germline V lookup: CDR1 SGHVS, CDR2 FNYEAQ. The CDR3 sequence is CASSQQPTAIPTEAFF. The CDR3, as DNA: TGTGCCAGCAGCCAACAACCGACAGCGATACCCACTGAAGCTTTCTTT.

This clonotype has ten or more counts. The chain combines TRBV28 with TRBJ2-5, with D possibly TRBD1 on 6 matching bases. Germline CDR1 MDHEN, CDR2 SYDVKM. This CDR3 spans 13 amino acids. Trimming pared 4 bases from V and 4 bases from J, leaving 10 bases between. CDR3 sequence reads: CASSSSDRETQYF. DNA for the CDR3: TGTGCCAGCAGTTCCTCGGACAGAGAGACCCAGTACTTC.

The chain links TRBV11-2 to TRBJ2-2; the D call may be TRBD1 or TRBD2 (5 bases each). Trimming took off 3 bases at V and 5 bases at J, with 13 bases between the two ends. The CDR3 is made up of 15 amino acids. Germline CDR1 SGHAT, CDR2 FQNNGV. The CDR3 nucleotides read TGTGCCAGCAGCTTTACCCCAGGGAGTACCGGGGAGCTGTTTTTT. Amino acids: CASSFTPGSTGELFF.

This clonotype was detected many times. The V gene is TRBV12-3 or TRBV12-4, the J gene TRBJ2-7; 7 bases map to TRBD1. Trimming cost V 6 bases and J 3 bases; bases outside gene matches: 8. The CDR3 runs 14 residues. The CDR3 sequence is CASRPRDSSYEQYF. In nucleotides, the CDR3 is TGTGCCAGCAGACCCCGGGACAGTAGCTACGAGCAGTACTTC.

The chain couples TRBV11-2 to TRBJ2-3, with 7 bases matching TRBD2. Germline V CDR1 and CDR2: SGHAT, FQNNGV. Germline trimming cut 2 bases from V and 2 bases from J; bases unmatched to any gene: 13. This CDR3 comprises 18 residues. CDR3: CASSLPLWRGRVTDTQYF. In DNA form, the CDR3 reads TGTGCCAGCAGCTTACCCCTTTGGCGGGGGAGGGTCACAGATACGCAGTATTTT.

In this sample, this clonotype turned up many times. The chain has TRBV18 and TRBJ2-7; TRBD1 aligns across 9 bases. The CDR3 spans 15 residues. In germline, CDR1 is KGHSH, CDR2 LQKENI. With V trimmed by 3 bases and J by 4 bases, 7 bases remained unmatched. The CDR3 DNA reads as TGTGCCAGCTCACCTCCCAGGGACAGGGTATACGAGCAGTACTTC. Its protein is CASSPPRDRVYEQYF.

This clonotype was found many times. V usage is TRBV19 and J usage is TRBJ2-7; possible D gene TRBD1, 5 bases. Germline CDR1 and CDR2: LNHDA and SQIVND (reference sequence). V dropped 3 bases and J dropped 1 base, with 13 bases sitting between them. The CDR3 runs 15 residues. Here the CDR3 DNA reads TGTGCCAGTAGTATGAATTGGCAGGGTTCCTACGAGCAGTACTTC. It yields the protein CASSMNWQGSYEQYF.

This clonotype was seen at least ten times. The rearrangement joins TRBV30 to TRBJ1-1; D gene unclear. This CDR3 is 13 amino acids long. Germline-derived CDR1 and CDR2 are GTSNPN and SVGIG (reference sequence). V gave up 0 bases and J gave up 1 base, with 6 bases separating them. CDR3 in DNA: TGTGCCTGGAGTGTACCCGGGAACACTGAAGCTTTCTTT. This sequence encodes CAWSVPGNTEAFF.